The 20 T cell receptor beta chains given below trace back to one sample, sequenced in a study of blood T cell repertoires in COVID-19. Sequencing used immunoSEQ multiplex PCR; TCRdb keeps in-frame clones, though not all of them. The sample lists about half a million clones, roughly nine tenths occurring once. Sequenced: peripheral blood. Receptor source: a man between 18 and 35 years old with COVID-19, enrolled during active disease.

This clone was picked up one time. V gene TRBV9 combines with J gene TRBJ2-2; TRBD2 might be the D (5 bases). The V gene lost 4 bases and the J gene lost 7 bases, with 8 bases spanning the gap. Germline V lookup: CDR1 SGDLS, CDR2 YYNGEE. The CDR3 spans 12 residues. The CDR3 region has the DNA TGTGCCAGCAGCATTACTAGCGGGGAGCTGTTTTTT. Translated, it gives CASSITSGELFF.

This clone was counted only a few times. Other DNA sequences in this sample translate to the same CDR3. This chain uses TRBV7-9 with TRBJ1-5, with D unclear. The CDR3 is made up of 13 amino acids. The V end was cut by 3 bases, the J end by 5 bases, with 8 bases between. Per germline, CDR1 SEHNR and CDR2 FQNEAQ (reference sequence). CDR3 coding DNA: TGTGCCAGCAGCTTTCCCGGGGATCAGCCCCAGCATTTT. This sequence encodes CASSFPGDQPQHF.

CDR3 nucleotides: TGTGCCAGCAGTCCAGCCCCGGGACAGGGGGCTTACGAGCAGTACTTC. Translating it yields CASSPAPGQGAYEQYF. This chain uses TRBV5-4 with TRBJ2-7; TRBD1 aligns across 12 bases. CDR3 size: 16 residues. Trimming took 5 bases from V and 4 from J; bases not matched to a gene: 10. Germline V lookup: CDR1 SGHNT, CDR2 YYREEE (reference sequence).

The chain recombines TRBV4-1 with TRBJ1-5; a possible D gene is TRBD1 (6 bases). CDR3 length: 15 residues. Germline values: CDR1 MGHRA, CDR2 YSYEKL. The germline V and J ends were trimmed by 1 base and 6 bases, with 13 bases remaining between them. CDR3 residues: CASSQVEGVAQPQHF. DNA of the CDR3: TGCGCCAGCAGCCAAGTAGAGGGGGTTGCTCAGCCCCAGCATTTT.

V is TRBV7-2 and J is TRBJ2-7, with 9 bases fitting TRBD2. The CDR3 has 18 amino acids. With V trimmed by 4 bases and J by 4 bases, 17 bases remained unmatched. Per germline, CDR1 SGHTA and CDR2 FQGNSA. The CDR3 reads CASSSRVAGETRRYEQYF. The CDR3 DNA reads as TGTGCCAGCAGCTCCCGAGTAGCGGGAGAAACGAGGAGGTACGAGCAGTACTTC. The full variable domain, with the rest looked up from reference TRBV7-2 and TRBJ2-7, is GAGVSQSPSNKVTEKGKDVELRCDPISGHTALYWYRQSLGQGLEFLIYFQGNSAPDKSGLPSDRFSAERTGGSVSTLTIQRTQQEDSAVYLCASSSRVAGETRRYEQYFGPGTRLTVT.

The chain joins TRBV29-1 to TRBJ1-3; D is unresolved. V lost 5 bases to trimming and J lost 0 bases, with 11 bases between them. Germline-derived CDR1 and CDR2 are SQVTM and ANQGSEA. This CDR3 spans 14 amino acids. CDR3 nucleotide sequence: TGCAGCGTTCAGATGCATCTCTCTGGAAACACCATATATTTT. This translates into CSVQMHLSGNTIYF.

The chain couples TRBV7-2 to TRBJ2-3; no definite D call. The CDR3 contains 16 residues. From germline, CDR1 is SGHTA and CDR2 FQGNSA. V dropped 2 bases and J dropped 0 bases, with 12 bases sitting between them. This chain's CDR3 is CASSLLSRPSTDTQYF. CDR3 in DNA: TGTGCCAGCAGCTTACTTTCGAGGCCTAGCACAGATACGCAGTATTTT.

The chain has TRBV5-1 and TRBJ2-2; TRBD2 agrees at 7 bases. The V gene end was trimmed by 3 bases and the J gene end by 4 bases; junction bases not matched to a gene: 3. CDR1 and CDR2 from the germline V gene are SGHRS and YFSETQ. The CDR3 length is 14 residues. As DNA, the CDR3 is TGCGCCAGCAGCTCAGTAGCGGGCACCGGGGAGCTGTTTTTT. Its protein product is CASSSVAGTGELFF.

Only one count was recorded for this clone. V gene TRBV7-2 combines with J gene TRBJ2-1, with a possible D match to TRBD1 (6 bases). With 1 base removed from V and 7 bases from J, the gap between germline ends came to 11 bases. Germline assignment: CDR1 SGHTA and CDR2 FQGNSA. This CDR3 comprises 14 residues. DNA of the CDR3: TGTGCCAGCAGCTTAGATTACAGGGTGAATGAGCAGTTCTTC. Translated: CASSLDYRVNEQFF.

This clone was recorded once. The gene calls are TRBV5-1 and TRBJ1-2; 8 positions match TRBD1. The CDR3 sequence is 16 residues long. Germline V gene sequence: CDR1 SGHRS, CDR2 YFSETQ. J gave up 7 bases and V 4 bases, and 15 bases lay outside the gene matches. In nucleotides, the CDR3 is TGCGCCAGCAGCCTTGCCGCGGGACAGGAAAGCTTTGGCTACACCTTC. The encoded protein is CASSLAAGQESFGYTF.

The rearrangement links TRBV27 to TRBJ2-1; TRBD2 matches at 8 bases. J lost 5 bases, V lost 5 bases, and 8 bases had no gene match. This CDR3 spans 15 amino acids. The germline gives CDR1 MNHEY, CDR2 SMNVEV (reference sequence). CDR3 DNA: TGTGCCAGCAGTCCTCTAGAGCGGGAGAACAATGAGCAGTTCTTC. Translation gives CASSPLERENNEQFF.

The chain couples TRBV6-5 to TRBJ1-3; 10 nucleotides agree with TRBD1. With 7 bases clipped from V and 7 bases from J, the junction kept 7 bases outside the gene matches. CDR3 length equals 14 residues. The germline V gene encodes CDR1 MNHEY and CDR2 SVGAGI. CDR3 sequence (DNA): TGTGCCAGCAAGCGGGACAGGGGTTTGAACACCATATATTTT. Translated: CASKRDRGLNTIYF.

This sequence joins TRBV9 and TRBJ2-3; TRBD2 aligns across 9 bases. Germline CDR1 is SGDLS and CDR2 is YYNGEE. This CDR3 is built from 15 residues. Germline trimming cut 4 bases from V and 5 bases from J; bases unmatched to any gene: 8. The CDR3 DNA sequence: TGTGCCAGCAGCCCAACCGGACTAGCGCTAGATACGCAGTATTTT. It encodes CASSPTGLALDTQYF.

V is TRBV5-4 and J is TRBJ2-3, with D tentatively TRBD2 (6 bases). The CDR3 loop spans 16 amino acids. Per germline, CDR1 SGHNT and CDR2 YYREEE (reference sequence). Deletions cut 4 bases from V and 2 bases from J, with 17 bases between. CDR3 in DNA: TGTGCCAGCAGCCCTAAGGCGGGACTGAACACAGATACGCAGTATTTT. Translation: CASSPKAGLNTDTQYF. The full variable domain, completed using reference TRBV5-4 and TRBJ2-3, is ETGVTQSPTHLIKTRGQQVTLRCSSQSGHNTVSWYQQALGQGPQFIFQYYREEENGRGNFPPRFSGLQFPNYSSELNVNALELDDSALYLCASSPKAGLNTDTQYFGPGTRLTVL.

CDR3 coding DNA: TGTGCCAGCAGTCCTAGCGGGGGCGAAATCACAGATACGCAGTATTTT. It codes for CASSPSGGEITDTQYF. The chain employs TRBV3-1 (or the pseudogene TRBV3-2) and TRBJ2-3; 10 nucleotides align to TRBD2. Germline V gives CDR1 LGHDT, CDR2 YNNKEL (reference sequence). The CDR3 runs to 16 residues. With 6 bases clipped from V and 2 bases from J, the junction kept 8 bases outside the gene matches.

V gene TRBV12-3 or TRBV12-4 combines with J gene TRBJ1-3; unclear D gene. The CDR3 is 13 amino acids. Trimming shortened V by 8 bases and J by 4 bases, and 12 bases separated the two germline ends. The CDR3 loop reads CASRFPGGNTIYF. Here the CDR3 DNA reads TGTGCCAGCCGCTTCCCGGGGGGAAACACCATATATTTT.

V gene TRBV9 combines with J gene TRBJ1-2; the D gene is possibly TRBD1 (5 bases). Per the germline V gene, CDR1 is SGDLS and CDR2 is YYNGEE. The CDR3 covers 14 residues. The V end lost 0 bases, the J end lost 2 bases, and 8 bases lay between the germline ends. The CDR3 sequence: CASSVGTGNYGYTF. For the CDR3, the DNA is TGTGCCAGCAGCGTAGGAACAGGAAACTATGGCTACACCTTC.

In this sample, this clone turned up once. The rearrangement links TRBV5-8 to TRBJ1-6; D gene ambiguous. The CDR3 runs to 14 residues. V lost 4 bases, J lost 10 bases, and 15 bases lay in between. CDR1 is SGHTS, CDR2 YDEGEE, per germline. CDR3 nucleotide sequence: TGTGCCAGCAGCCCCGGAGGTCTCGGGTCACCCCTCCACTTT. Translated: CASSPGGLGSPLHF. The variable domain in full, completed from reference TRBV5-8 and TRBJ1-6, reads EAGVTQSPTHLIKTRGQQATLRCSPISGHTSVYWYQQALGLGLQFLLWYDEGEERNRGNFPPRFSGRQFPNYSSELNVNALELEDSALYLCASSPGGLGSPLHFGNGTRLTVT.

CDR3 coding DNA: TGTGCCAGCAGCTTAGGACTAGCGGGGACAGATACGCAGTATTTT. This gives the protein CASSLGLAGTDTQYF. This chain joins TRBV7-8 and TRBJ2-3; 11 nucleotides agree with TRBD2. The CDR3 has 15 amino acids. The V gene end was trimmed by 1 base and the J gene end by 3 bases; junction bases not matched to a gene: 0. Germline loops: CDR1 SGHVS, CDR2 FQNEAQ.

This chain connects TRBV6-1 to TRBJ2-1; D is unclear. The CDR3 loop spans 15 amino acids. V lost 2 bases to trimming and J lost 3 bases, with 11 bases between them. Germline V gene data show CDR1 as MNHNS and CDR2 as SASEGT. CDR3 DNA sequence: TGTGCCAGCAGTGAATCGGTGGTCGTCTACAATGAGCAGTTCTTC. Translating it yields CASSESVVVYNEQFF.